This note documents a single T cell receptor (beta chain) sequence. This entry comes from a study of blood T cells in healthy people across ages. Donors gave approximately 9.9 milliliters of peripheral blood apiece. The J segment lost 6 bases and the V segment lost 0 bases, leaving 0 bases of the junction unmatched. CDR1 is MNHNY and CDR2 is SVGAGI in the germline V gene (reference sequence). This CDR3 region has 13 residues. Primers used in a second PCR of roughly 6 to 12 cycles were a sample-barcoded 5' primer and a J-beta primer mix. Using its own MiXCR run on the 5' RACE reads, TCRdb lists one record per CDR3 protein. Among roughly 860,000 distinct CDR3 sequences, under 80% were seen once, and the ten largest hold about 27%.

Sequences were obtained from blood. The chain has TRBV6-6 and TRBJ2-3; 7 bases agree with TRBD2. The sequence came from a man aged 25-45 years in good health. In nucleotides, the CDR3 is TGTGCCAGCAGTTACTCGACTAGCGATACGCAGTATTTT. Translation: CASSYSTSDTQYF.